This entry lists 11 T cell receptor beta chains sequenced from one sample in a study of blood T cell repertoires in COVID-19. Method: immunoSEQ multiplex PCR; TCRdb's copy keeps in-frame clones and lacks some. The sample lists 250,000 to 350,000 clones; more than 65% were seen once. The sequencing input was peripheral blood. The receptors here all came from a person aged 70 to 85 with COVID-19, enrolled during active disease.

The genes are TRBV19 and TRBJ2-6; 9 bases are shared with TRBD1. The CDR3 has 16 amino acids. V was clipped by 5 bases and J by 0 bases; unmatched bases: 2. Germline CDR1 LNHDA, CDR2 SQIVND (reference sequence). This CDR3 is CASSSGQGSGANVLTF. The CDR3 DNA follows: TGTGCCAGTAGTTCGGGACAGGGCTCTGGGGCCAACGTCCTGACTTTC. Drawing the rest from reference TRBV19 and TRBJ2-6, the complete variable domain is DGGITQSPKYLFRKEGQNVTLSCEQNLNHDAMYWYRQDPGQGLRLIYYSQIVNDFQKGDIAEGYSVSREKKESFPLTVTSAQKNPTAFYLCASSSGQGSGANVLTFGAGSRLTVL.

This clone showed up just once. The CDR3 sequence is CASRRGGGELFF. CDR3 DNA: TGTGCCAGCCGTAGGGGAGGCGGGGAGCTGTTTTTT. The chain employs TRBV27 and TRBJ2-2, with a tentative D call TRBD2 (6 bases). Per germline, CDR1 MNHEY and CDR2 SMNVEV (reference sequence). Trimming shortened V by 8 bases and J by 7 bases, and 11 bases separated the two germline ends. There are 12 residues in the CDR3.

This chain links TRBV6-5 with TRBJ1-2; 7 bases agree with TRBD1. Germline CDR1 MNHEY, CDR2 SVGAGI. The junction had 13 bases not matched to a gene; V was cut back by 10 bases and J by 5 bases. CDR3 length: 14 amino acids. The chain's CDR3 is CAIYSPDRPYGYTF. The CDR3 nucleotides are TGTGCCATATATTCTCCGGACAGGCCTTATGGCTACACCTTC.

This clone has at least ten counts. This sequence joins TRBV15 and TRBJ1-6; D possibly corresponds to TRBD1 (6 bases). In germline, CDR1 is LNHNV, CDR2 YYDKDF (reference sequence). This CDR3 region has 17 residues. V was pared by 0 bases and J by 8 bases, with 17 bases between. Written as DNA, the CDR3 is TGTGCCACCAGCAGAGATCTTGGGGGCAGCGAGCATTCACCCCTCCACTTT. It codes for CATSRDLGGSEHSPLHF.

This clone was picked up a small number of times. The V call is TRBV6-5, the J call TRBJ1-6; maybe TRBD1 (5 bases). The CDR3 is made up of 14 amino acids. From germline, CDR1 is MNHEY and CDR2 SVGAGI. Deletions cut 2 bases from V and 7 bases from J, with 9 bases between. This CDR3 is CASSYGGGNSPLHF. DNA of the CDR3: TGTGCCAGCAGTTACGGGGGAGGGAATTCACCCCTCCACTTT.

The V and J genes are TRBV6-5 and TRBJ1-1; D might be TRBD1 (5 bases). V was shortened by 6 bases and J by 1 base, with 9 bases between the two germline ends. This CDR3 is built from 13 residues. Germline-derived CDR1 and CDR2 are MNHEY and SVGAGI. The CDR3 DNA reads as TGTGCCAGCAGAGATACAGGGAACACTGAAGCTTTCTTT. As protein: CASRDTGNTEAFF.

This chain uses TRBV6-5 with TRBJ2-3, with TRBD1 as a possible D gene (6 bases). V was pared by 7 bases and J by 2 bases, with 10 bases between. The CDR3 is 13 amino acids. Looked up from germline, CDR1 is MNHEY and CDR2 is SVGAGI. The CDR3 is CASNPGDTDTQYF. As DNA, the CDR3 is TGTGCCAGCAACCCAGGGGACACAGATACGCAGTATTTT.

The V call is TRBV11-3, the J call TRBJ2-5; D not certain. Germline lookup yields CDR1 SGHNT and CDR2 YENEEA. The ends were cut back, 3 bases at V and 3 bases at J, with 14 bases in the middle. The CDR3 is 15 residues long. For the CDR3, the DNA is TGTGCCAGCAGCTTGGGTCAGCTAGGAGAAGAGACCCAGTACTTC. Amino acids: CASSLGQLGEETQYF.

This chain links TRBV15 with TRBJ1-5, with D possibly matching TRBD1 (5 bases). V lost 3 bases, J lost 3 bases, and 18 bases lay in between. CDR3 length: 17 amino acids. CDR1 is LNHNV, CDR2 YYDKDF, per germline (reference sequence). The CDR3 loop reads CATSSHGGGINNQPQHF. The CDR3 DNA sequence: TGTGCCACCAGCAGCCACGGGGGGGGGATAAACAATCAGCCCCAGCATTTT.

The chain combines TRBV7-8 with TRBJ2-3; 12 bases match TRBD2. J lost 6 bases, V lost 5 bases, and 15 bases had no gene match. CDR3 size: 18 residues. CDR1 is SGHVS and CDR2 is FQNEAQ in the germline V gene. CDR3 bases: TGTGCCAGCAGCGTACCTAGCGGGGGGGCGCGACGTGTGGATACGCAGTATTTT. It encodes CASSVPSGGARRVDTQYF.

This clone showed up many times. CDR3 in DNA: TGTGCCAGCAGCCAAGAAATCGGGCAGCCTCGGGGGGGCTACACCTTC. It specifies CASSQEIGQPRGGYTF. V is TRBV3-1 (or the pseudogene TRBV3-2) and J is TRBJ1-2; possibly TRBD1 for D (5 bases). Germline loops: CDR1 LGHDT, CDR2 YNNKEL (reference sequence). The V and J ends lost 0 bases and 8 bases respectively, with 19 bases between them. The CDR3 sequence is 16 residues long.